One sample yielded the 20 T cell receptor beta chains listed below, sequenced in a study of shared clonotypes between healthy human individuals. Data came from immunoSEQ multiplex PCR; TCRdb stores just in-frame clones and leaves some out. This table holds about 2.4 million clones, more than 85% found once. Sequenced material: naive CD4+ T cells from PBMCs. The subset denotes: CD45RA+ positively selected. The origin of the receptors is a man aged 18 to 30 in good health. Some clones in this sample may be carry-over from other donors' samples.

Only one count was recorded for this clone. This chain connects TRBV5-1 to TRBJ2-5; tentatively, D is TRBD2 (5 bases). This CDR3 is built from 14 residues. Trimming removed 8 bases at V and 1 base at J, with 15 bases between. In germline, CDR1 is SGHRS, CDR2 YFSETQ. The CDR3 is CASRGSSAQETQYF. The CDR3 nucleotides read TGCGCCAGTCGCGGGTCGTCGGCCCAAGAGACCCAGTACTTC.

V gene TRBV5-8 combines with J gene TRBJ1-2, with D hard to call. The CDR3 has 12 amino acids. Trimming left V 0 bases short and J 5 bases short, with 5 bases between. Germline V gene lookup returns CDR1 SGHTS and CDR2 YDEGEE. CDR3 coding DNA: TGTGCCAGCAGCTTGGCCGGATATGGCTACACCTTC. Its translation: CASSLAGYGYTF.

The rearrangement links TRBV30 to TRBJ2-3, with D maybe TRBD2 (6 bases). From germline, CDR1 is GTSNPN and CDR2 SVGIG (reference sequence). The CDR3 is 15 residues long. Trimming stripped 4 bases from V and 6 bases from J, with 20 bases between. The CDR3 spells CAWTNRRAGWDTQYF. The CDR3 DNA reads TGTGCCTGGACTAATCGGAGGGCCGGATGGGATACGCAGTATTTT.

The chain links TRBV19 to TRBJ2-6; D not resolved. Between the trimmed V and J ends, which lost 9 bases and 2 bases, there was a span of 14 bases. There are 15 residues in the CDR3. Germline-derived CDR1 and CDR2 are LNHDA and SQIVND (reference sequence). The DNA for the CDR3 is TGTGCCAGCCAGGAAGGCGTAGCTGGGGCCAACGTCCTGACTTTC. Its protein is CASQEGVAGANVLTF.

This clone showed up just once. The genes are TRBV5-1 and TRBJ2-6, with TRBD1 matching 7 bases. There are 16 residues in the CDR3. CDR1 is SGHRS, CDR2 YFSETQ, per germline. With V trimmed by 4 bases and J by 1 base, 5 bases remained unmatched. The CDR3 sequence is CASSPRTGSGANVLTF. The DNA of the CDR3 is TGCGCCAGCAGCCCCAGGACAGGTTCTGGGGCCAACGTCCTGACTTTC.

The chain links TRBV6-6 to TRBJ2-5; D ambiguous. Germline CDR1 MNHNY, CDR2 SVGAGI (reference sequence). V was shortened by 4 bases and J by 5 bases, with 8 bases between the two germline ends. The CDR3 has 12 amino acids. The CDR3 sequence is CASSFIGETQYF. In DNA, the CDR3 is TGTGCCAGCAGTTTTATTGGGGAGACCCAGTACTTC.

The V and J genes are TRBV9 and TRBJ2-2; D perhaps matches TRBD2 (7 bases). This CDR3 has 17 residues. Trimming removed 3 bases at V and 4 bases at J, with 19 bases between. Per germline, CDR1 SGDLS and CDR2 YYNGEE. This chain's CDR3 is CASSAGVSGYLTGELFF. In DNA form, the CDR3 reads TGTGCCAGCAGCGCAGGGGTTAGCGGGTACCTCACCGGGGAGCTGTTTTTT.

The gene calls are TRBV5-6 and TRBJ1-1, with D possibly matching TRBD1 (5 bases). The V end lost 4 bases, the J end lost 5 bases, and 18 bases lay between the germline ends. This CDR3 contains 15 residues. Germline lookup yields CDR1 SGHDT and CDR2 YYEEEE. In DNA, the CDR3 is TGTGCCAGCAGCCCGCGGGGCGCACGTTGGACTGAAGCTTTCTTT. It codes for CASSPRGARWTEAFF.

The chain couples TRBV6-9 to TRBJ1-4, with D unclear. CDR1 and CDR2 from the germline V gene are MNHGY and SVAAGI. V was cut by 2 bases and J by 8 bases, with 6 bases left in between. This CDR3 has 12 residues. The CDR3 region is CASSYQGEKLFF. The CDR3 DNA is TGTGCCAGCAGTTATCAAGGGGAAAAACTGTTTTTT.

The rearrangement uses TRBV27 and TRBJ2-7, with 13 bases fitting TRBD2. J lost 4 bases, V lost 5 bases, and 8 bases had no gene match. Germline lookup yields CDR1 MNHEY and CDR2 SMNVEV (reference sequence). The CDR3 runs to 16 residues. This CDR3 is CASSMRTSGSGYEQYF. CDR3 nucleotides: TGTGCCAGCAGTATGAGGACTAGCGGGAGTGGTTACGAGCAGTACTTC.

Note on this clone: The sample carries other DNA sequences with the same CDR3. This chain connects TRBV2 to TRBJ1-2; D might be TRBD1 (5 bases). V was trimmed by 4 bases and J by 2 bases, leaving 11 bases between them. The germline gives CDR1 SNHLY, CDR2 FYNNEI. The CDR3 runs 14 residues. CDR3 coding DNA: TGTGCCAGCAGTGGGCAAGGGGTGAACTATGGCTACACCTTC. It encodes CASSGQGVNYGYTF.

CDR3 loop: CASSRGGNTIYF. The DNA for the CDR3 is TGTGCCAGCAGCCGCGGTGGAAACACCATATATTTT. The chain couples TRBV11-3 to TRBJ1-3; D remains ambiguous. This CDR3 is 12 amino acids long. The germline V gene has CDR1 SGHNT and CDR2 YENEEA. V was trimmed by 5 bases and J by 3 bases, leaving 5 bases between them. The full variable domain, in which reference TRBV11-3 and TRBJ1-3 provide the parts outside the CDR3, is EAGVVQSPRYKIIEKKQPVAFWCNPISGHNTLYWYLQNLGQGPELLIRYENEEAVDDSQLPKDRFSAERLKGVDSTLKIQPAELGDSAVYLCASSRGGNTIYFGEGSWLTVV.

The chain has TRBV7-2 and TRBJ1-2; 7 bases agree with TRBD1. CDR3 length: 15 residues. V dropped 4 bases and J dropped 7; count of bases not matched to a gene: 12. From germline, CDR1 is SGHTA and CDR2 FQGNSA. The CDR3 DNA is TGTGCCAGCAGCTCCGTAGGTTGGGACAGTGGTGGCTACACCTTC. Translated, it gives CASSSVGWDSGGYTF.

V gene TRBV18 combines with J gene TRBJ1-4, with a tentative D call TRBD1 (5 bases). With 3 bases removed from V and 4 bases from J, the gap between germline ends came to 12 bases. Germline V gene data show CDR1 as KGHSH and CDR2 as LQKENI. The CDR3 sequence is 15 residues long. The CDR3 coding sequence is TGTGCCAGCTCACCGGAGAGGGGATTTAATGAAAAACTGTTTTTT. Its translation: CASSPERGFNEKLFF.

The V gene is TRBV18, the J gene TRBJ1-1, with D possibly matching TRBD1 (6 bases). The CDR3 extends over 13 amino acids. V was pared by 2 bases and J by 6 bases, with 10 bases between. Germline values: CDR1 KGHSH, CDR2 LQKENI. CDR3 in DNA: TGTGCCAGCTCACCAGGGGCAGGGGCTGAAGCTTTCTTT. Its protein is CASSPGAGAEAFF.

DNA of the CDR3: TGTGCCAGCAGCTTAGCTGGGTCTATCGCTCCCACAGATACGCAGTATTTT. Translating gives CASSLAGSIAPTDTQYF. J is TRBJ2-3 and V is TRBV7-9; D gene unclear. The length of the CDR3 is 17 residues. Germline V gene sequence: CDR1 SEHNR, CDR2 FQNEAQ (reference sequence). V was cut by 0 bases and J by 2 bases, with 15 bases left in between. Supplemented by reference TRBV7-9 and TRBJ2-3, the full variable domain reads DTGVSQNPRHKITKRGQNVTFRCDPISEHNRLYWYRQTLGQGPEFLTYFQNEAQLEKSRLLSDRFSAERPKGSFSTLEIQRTEQGDSAMYLCASSLAGSIAPTDTQYFGPGTRLTVL.

CDR3 region: CASSLGQGRNEQYF. The DNA for the CDR3 is TGTGCCAGCAGCTTGGGGCAGGGGCGAAACGAGCAGTACTTC. This rearrangement joins TRBV5-6 to TRBJ2-7; possible D gene TRBD1, 6 bases. This CDR3 contains 14 residues. The V gene lost 0 bases and the J gene lost 5 bases, with 12 bases spanning the gap. Germline V gene sequence: CDR1 SGHDT, CDR2 YYEEEE.

The chain carries TRBV15 and TRBJ2-7, with 9 bases that match TRBD2. The CDR3 loop spans 15 amino acids. The germline CDR1 and CDR2 sequences are LNHNV and YYDKDF (reference sequence). V shed 2 bases, J shed 4 bases, and the junction held 6 bases outside the gene matches. The CDR3 here is CATSRREAGGYEQYF. For the CDR3, the DNA is TGTGCCACCAGCAGAAGAGAAGCGGGAGGTTACGAGCAGTACTTC.

The chain carries TRBV1 and TRBJ1-2; the D segment call TRBD1 is taken from the table without a DNA check. TRBV1 is designated a pseudogene. CDR3 size: 15 residues. CDR3 region: CTSSLGQRIRYGYTF. Written as DNA, the CDR3 is TGCACCAGCAGCCTGGGACAGCGCATTAGGTATGGCTACACCTTC.

This chain connects TRBV5-4 to TRBJ2-7; D gene ambiguous. The V gene's germline CDR1 is SGHNT and CDR2 YYREEE (reference sequence). V lost 3 bases, J lost 5 bases, and 9 bases lay in between. This CDR3 comprises 12 residues. CDR3 bases: TGTGCCAGCAGCTACGACGGCCACGAGCAGTACTTC. Residues: CASSYDGHEQYF.